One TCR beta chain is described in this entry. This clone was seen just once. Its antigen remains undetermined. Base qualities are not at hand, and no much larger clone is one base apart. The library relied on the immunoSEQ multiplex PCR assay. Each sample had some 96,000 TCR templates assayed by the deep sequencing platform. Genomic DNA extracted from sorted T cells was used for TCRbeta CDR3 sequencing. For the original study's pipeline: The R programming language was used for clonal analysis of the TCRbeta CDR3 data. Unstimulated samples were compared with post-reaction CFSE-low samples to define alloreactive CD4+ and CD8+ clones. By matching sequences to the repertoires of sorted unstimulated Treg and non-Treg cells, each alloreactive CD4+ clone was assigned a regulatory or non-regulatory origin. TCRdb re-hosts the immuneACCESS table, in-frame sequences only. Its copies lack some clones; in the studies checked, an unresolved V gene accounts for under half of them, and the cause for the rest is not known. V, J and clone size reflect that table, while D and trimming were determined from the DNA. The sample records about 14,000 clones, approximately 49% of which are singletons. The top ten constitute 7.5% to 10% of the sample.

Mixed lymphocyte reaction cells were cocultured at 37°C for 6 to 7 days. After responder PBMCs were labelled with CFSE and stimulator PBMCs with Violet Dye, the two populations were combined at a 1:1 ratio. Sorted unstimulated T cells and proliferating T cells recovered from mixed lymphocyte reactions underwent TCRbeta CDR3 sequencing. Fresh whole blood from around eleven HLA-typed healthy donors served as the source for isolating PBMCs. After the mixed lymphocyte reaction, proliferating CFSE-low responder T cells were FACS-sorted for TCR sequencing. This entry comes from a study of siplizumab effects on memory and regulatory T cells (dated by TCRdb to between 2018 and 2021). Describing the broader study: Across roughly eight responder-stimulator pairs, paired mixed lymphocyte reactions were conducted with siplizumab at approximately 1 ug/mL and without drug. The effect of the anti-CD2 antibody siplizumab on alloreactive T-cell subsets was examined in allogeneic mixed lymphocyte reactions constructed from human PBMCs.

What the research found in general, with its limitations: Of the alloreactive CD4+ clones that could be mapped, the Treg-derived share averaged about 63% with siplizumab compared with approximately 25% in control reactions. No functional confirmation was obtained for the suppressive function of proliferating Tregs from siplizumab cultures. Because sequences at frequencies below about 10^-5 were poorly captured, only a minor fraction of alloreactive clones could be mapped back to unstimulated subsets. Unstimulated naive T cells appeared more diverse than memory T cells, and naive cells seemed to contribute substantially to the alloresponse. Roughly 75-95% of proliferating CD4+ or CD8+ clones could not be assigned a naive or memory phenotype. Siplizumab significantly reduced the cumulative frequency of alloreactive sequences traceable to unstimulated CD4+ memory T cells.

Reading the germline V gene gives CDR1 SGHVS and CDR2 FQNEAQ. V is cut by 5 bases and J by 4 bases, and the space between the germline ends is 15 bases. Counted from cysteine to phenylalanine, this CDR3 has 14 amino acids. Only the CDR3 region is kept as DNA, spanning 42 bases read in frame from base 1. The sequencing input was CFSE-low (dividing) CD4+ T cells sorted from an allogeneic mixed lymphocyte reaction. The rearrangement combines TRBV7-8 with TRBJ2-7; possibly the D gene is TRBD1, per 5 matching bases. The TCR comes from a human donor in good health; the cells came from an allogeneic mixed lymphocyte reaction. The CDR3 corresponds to CASSPTAGLYEQYF. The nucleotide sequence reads TGTGCCAGCAGCCCAACCGCAGGGTTGTACGAGCAGTACTTC.